The T cell receptor beta chain under discussion was sequenced for a study of blood T cell repertoires in COVID-19. Trimming cost V 4 bases and J 4 bases, with 19 bases left between them. The CDR3 spans 16 residues. Looked up from germline, CDR1 is MDHEN and CDR2 is SYDVKM. The method was immunoSEQ multiplex PCR; TCRdb's version includes in-frame clones alone and lacks a portion of them. The sample holds 240,000 or so clones; roughly 83% are singletons and the top ten take more than 9.5%. The V gene is TRBV28, the J gene TRBJ1-2; D may be TRBD1 (5 bases). This clonotype was sampled from an elderly woman with acute or convalescent COVID-19. Sequencing was performed on peripheral blood. The CDR3 DNA is TGTGCCAGCAGTTCCACTCCCAGGGTAGGAGTCTATGGCTACACCTTC. Translated, it gives CASSSTPRVGVYGYTF.